This T cell receptor beta chain was found in a study of blood T cell repertoires in COVID-19 (dated by TCRdb to about 2020). Background for the entire study: Samples covering the acute and convalescent phases of COVID-19 were provided by collaborators in the United States, Italy and Spain. The prospective study material was composed of cDNA or gDNA derived from T cells, B-cell-depleted T cells, or PBMCs. Deeply sampled blood TCRbeta repertoires from subjects exposed to, actively infected with, or recovered from COVID-19 were included in the dataset. A freely available public database, intended as a resource for researchers studying the immune response to SARS-CoV-2, is where the repertoires were released. The samples were drawn from the first 160 participants of the ongoing ImmuneRACE study and from over a thousand subjects provided by 6 global collaborators. The sample metadata nearly always contained a de-identified subject ID, COVID-19 status, age in years and sex. Where HLA class I and class II types were available, the types were taken from metadata supplied by the sample provider, not from assay-based typing.

Each collaborating institution followed its own protocols to collect whole blood in K2EDTA tubes. Collaborator samples were shipped for TCRbeta analysis as frozen whole blood, isolated PBMCs, or DNA extracted from either sample type. TCRbeta CDR3 regions were amplified from genomic DNA using the immunoSEQ Assay, a bias-controlled multiplex PCR. As for how the authors treated the data: Within the assay, amplification of reference gene primers was used to estimate how many nucleated cells each sample contained. To quantify the absolute abundance of each unique TCRbeta CDR3 rearrangement, sequence reads were collapsed and filtered. For each sample, productive Simpson clonality was calculated by taking the square root of Simpson's diversity index across productive rearrangements. Imported from immuneACCESS, the table was reduced by TCRdb to in-frame sequences with V and J called. These copies leave out some clones; in studies compared against another copy, an unresolved V gene accounts for under half, and the cause of the remainder is not known. The DNA was the basis for D and trimming; V, J and clone size are from that table. Counted in this sample were about 250,000 clones; over 65% of them appeared once. The ten top clones hold over 3% of the sample.

What the study reported, not specific to this receptor: How much clinical and demographic metadata was included differed by source and by participant, and the metadata was provided uncurated.

As to this clone: Its target antigen remains unknown. The input lacks base qualities; no much larger clone sits a single base away.

The sample consisted of peripheral blood. The receptor comes from a woman of 80 years or more with acute or convalescent COVID-19.

CDR3 protein: CASSLTGTSVNSGYNEQFF. The nucleotides are TGTGCCAGCAGCCTCACCGGGACTAGCGTCAATAGTGGTTACAATGAGCAGTTCTTC. This chain joins TRBV7-6 to TRBJ2-1, and 10 junctional nucleotides match TRBD2. Reading from cysteine to phenylalanine, the CDR3 counts 19 amino acids. Only the CDR3 DNA stays, 57 bases, in frame from base 1. Unmatched junction bases come to 17, with V trimmed by 5 bases and J by 4 bases. CDR1 SGHVS and CDR2 FNYEAQ are derived from the germline V gene.